This T cell receptor beta chain was documented in a study of blood T cell repertoires in COVID-19. Sequencing was performed with immunoSEQ multiplex PCR; in TCRdb, only in-frame clones are kept and a portion is missing. The table includes over 100,000 clones, roughly four fifths detected once. Trimming cost V 5 bases and J 5 bases; bases outside gene matches: 11. This CDR3 spans 16 amino acids. Germline CDR1 and CDR2: MNHEY and SMNVEV (reference sequence). The sequence came from a woman older than 75 with active or convalescent COVID-19. Sequenced material: peripheral blood. J is TRBJ2-3 and V is TRBV27; 9 nucleotides align to TRBD2. Here the CDR3 DNA reads TGTGCCAGCAGTGGAGGAAGCGGGAGGCGGAGAGATACGCAGTATTTT. Translated, it gives CASSGGSGRRRDTQYF.